Presented here are 5 T cell receptor beta chains from one specimen sequenced in a study of CD8 T cells in ankylosing spondylitis. TCRdb re-analysed the 5' RACE reads in MiXCR, keeping a single row per CDR3 protein. The repertoire holds 150,000 to 200,000 distinct CDR3 sequences, 10% to 15% seen once, with approximately 10% in the top ten. The specimen was blood, either unsorted or a sorted T cell fraction (not recorded which). The receptors originated from a female donor with ankylosing spondylitis or in good health (not recorded which).

This clonotype was detected many times. The J gene is TRBJ1-6, the V gene TRBV12-3 or TRBV12-4, with D hard to call. This CDR3 region has 13 residues. Trimming stripped 6 bases from V and 7 bases from J, with 10 bases between. CDR3: CASRARGNSPLHF. Written as DNA, the CDR3 is TGTGCCAGCAGGGCTCGAGGGAATTCACCCCTCCACTTT.

This clonotype has a handful of counts. The chain joins TRBV30 to TRBJ2-3; D is possibly TRBD1 (5 bases). Germline CDR1 and CDR2: GTSNPN and SVGIG (reference sequence). V dropped 1 base and J dropped 5 bases, with 10 bases sitting between them. CDR3 length: 13 residues. The chain's CDR3 is CAWSEGKLDTQYF. The CDR3 nucleotides are TGTGCCTGGAGTGAGGGGAAGTTAGATACGCAGTATTTT.

The chain has TRBV5-1 and TRBJ1-1, with TRBD1 as a possible D gene (5 bases). V was clipped by 0 bases and J by 2 bases, with 8 bases between them. This CDR3 contains 14 residues. Germline values: CDR1 SGHRS, CDR2 YFSETQ. The CDR3 is CASSLGQQNTEAFF. For the CDR3, the DNA is TGCGCCAGCAGCTTGGGACAGCAAAACACTGAAGCTTTCTTT.

A few counts support this clonotype. The V call is TRBV5-1, the J call TRBJ2-7, with D tentatively TRBD2 (5 bases). This CDR3 has 12 residues. Germline CDR1 SGHRS, CDR2 YFSETQ. V lost 5 bases and J 4 bases, leaving 10 bases between the germline ends. Here the CDR3 reads CASRKGAYEQYF. In nucleotides, the CDR3 is TGCGCCAGCAGAAAGGGAGCGTACGAGCAGTACTTC. Looking up the rest from reference TRBV5-1 and TRBJ2-7 gives the full variable domain: KAGVTQTPRYLIKTRGQQVTLSCSPISGHRSVSWYQQTPGQGLQFLFEYFSETQRNKGNFPGRFSGRQFSNSRSEMNVSTLELGDSALYLCASRKGAYEQYFGPGTRLTVT.

This clonotype came up many times. The CDR3 spells CASSPVTGGRNEQFF. The DNA of the CDR3 is TGTGCCAGCAGTCCCGTTACGGGAGGCAGGAATGAGCAGTTCTTC. The gene calls are TRBV12-3 or TRBV12-4 and TRBJ2-1, with TRBD2 matching 7 bases. The CDR3 extends over 15 amino acids. The V segment lost 5 bases and the J segment 7 bases; nucleotides outside the gene matches: 11.